The rows below give T cell receptor beta chains drawn from one sample of a study of blood T cell repertoires in COVID-19. Sequenced by immunoSEQ multiplex PCR; TCRdb stores in-frame clones only, minus some. The sample lists about 370,000 clones, roughly 86% seen once, with about 10% in the top ten. The sequenced material came from peripheral blood. The receptors shown here come from a woman in her twenties or thirties with COVID-19, enrolled during active disease. Each CDR3 is given with its conserved first and last residue. Fields, in order: CDR3 DNA, CDR3 protein, D gene, clone size, J gene, V gene. A D gene is named only where the DNA matches it firmly. Rows may omit the clone size; those that give it use once, few, many or a size class.

DNA: TGTGCCAGCTTGATGGACAGCGTAAGCTGGTCTGAAGCTTTCTTT
CDR3: CASLMDSVSWSEAFF
D: .
size: .
J: TRBJ1-1
V: TRBV6-5

DNA: TGTGCCAGCAGCTCTAGCGGGAGGCAGGGGGAGACCCAGTACTTC
CDR3: CASSSSGRQGETQYF
D: TRBD2
size: .
J: TRBJ2-5
V: TRBV11-2

DNA: TGTGCCTGGGGGGGGGAGGGCTATGGCTACACCTTC
CDR3: CAWGGEGYGYTF
D: .
size: .
J: TRBJ1-2
V: TRBV30

DNA: TGTGCTAGCAGCTTAGGATCTAAGGGACTAGCGGTTCAAGAGACCCAGTACTTC
CDR3: CASSLGSKGLAVQETQYF
D: TRBD2
size: .
J: TRBJ2-5
V: TRBV7-7

DNA: TGTGCCAGCAGTCATACCGGGACAGGGAGGCCCACTGAAGCTTTCTTT
CDR3: CASSHTGTGRPTEAFF
D: TRBD1
size: .
J: TRBJ1-1
V: TRBV6-6

DNA: TGTGCCAGCAGTCCCCAAGGACAGGTCGAGAAAGGCTACACCTTC
CDR3: CASSPQGQVEKGYTF
D: TRBD1
size: few
J: TRBJ1-2
V: TRBV25-1

DNA: TGTGCCATCGGATCAGGGGGGCCCTACGACTCCTACGAGCAGTACTTC
CDR3: CAIGSGGPYDSYEQYF
D: .
size: .
J: TRBJ2-7
V: TRBV10-3

DNA: TGTGCCAGCAGCTCACTAGCGGGAGTATCGGAGACCCAGTACTTC
CDR3: CASSSLAGVSETQYF
D: TRBD2
size: .
J: TRBJ2-5
V: TRBV5-6

DNA: TGTGCCAGCAGCCAAGATGATCCGGGAATCTATGGCTACACCTTC
CDR3: CASSQDDPGIYGYTF
D: .
size: .
J: TRBJ1-2
V: TRBV3-1/TRBV3-2

DNA: TGTGCCGTGGACCCTGAGGAGGTTGGCTACACCTTC
CDR3: CAVDPEEVGYTF
D: .
size: once
J: TRBJ1-2
V: TRBV28

DNA: TGTGCCAGCTCCCCCATACAGGGGGCGGAGACCCAGTACTTC
CDR3: CASSPIQGAETQYF
D: TRBD1
size: .
J: TRBJ2-5
V: TRBV18

DNA: TGTGCCAGCAGTTACTCGGGGAAGGGAGGGCCCCTCCACTTT
CDR3: CASSYSGKGGPLHF
D: .
size: .
J: TRBJ1-6
V: TRBV6-5

DNA: TGTGCCAGAGTCCGGGTACTAGCGGGGATAAAAAACATTCAGTACTTC
CDR3: CARVRVLAGIKNIQYF
D: TRBD2
size: .
J: TRBJ2-4
V: TRBV28

DNA: TGTGCCAGTAGTTACGGACAGGGTGTATCGGATGGCTACACCTTC
CDR3: CASSYGQGVSDGYTF
D: TRBD1
size: .
J: TRBJ1-2
V: TRBV19

DNA: TGTGCCAGCAGCACCCTAGCGGAACCCTACAATGAGCAGTTCTTC
CDR3: CASSTLAEPYNEQFF
D: TRBD2
size: once
J: TRBJ2-1
V: TRBV6-5

DNA: TGTGCCTGGAGTGTCGCGGCAGGGGGTTTACACGAGCAGTACTTC
CDR3: CAWSVAAGGLHEQYF
D: TRBD1
size: .
J: TRBJ2-7
V: TRBV30

DNA: TGTGCCAGCAGCTTAACCGAGGGGGCGGGGGAGACCCAGTACTTC
CDR3: CASSLTEGAGETQYF
D: .
size: .
J: TRBJ2-5
V: TRBV7-2

DNA: TGTGCCAGCTCACCACCTCCGACATACCCGCAGGGCTACACCTTC
CDR3: CASSPPPTYPQGYTF
D: .
size: .
J: TRBJ1-2
V: TRBV18

DNA: TGTGCCTGGAACGCAGGCCCTCGCTCACCCCTCCACTTT
CDR3: CAWNAGPRSPLHF
D: .
size: .
J: TRBJ1-6
V: TRBV30

DNA: TGTGCCAGCAGTCCCGGACTAGCGTACTACAATGAGCAGTTCTTC
CDR3: CASSPGLAYYNEQFF
D: TRBD2
size: .
J: TRBJ2-1
V: TRBV28

DNA: TGCGCCAGCAGCCAAGATCTTACTAGCGGAAACGAGCAGTACTTC
CDR3: CASSQDLTSGNEQYF
D: TRBD2
size: .
J: TRBJ2-7
V: TRBV4-3

DNA: TGTGCCAGCAGCTTAGAAACTAGCACCGGGGAGCTGTTTTTT
CDR3: CASSLETSTGELFF
D: .
size: few
J: TRBJ2-2
V: TRBV7-9

DNA: TGCGCCAGCAGTGAGTCGACAGGAAGCCAGCCCCAGCATTTT
CDR3: CASSESTGSQPQHF
D: .
size: .
J: TRBJ1-5
V: TRBV10-2

DNA: TGTGCCAGCAGTTTATCTAGCTCCTATAATTCACCCCTCCACTTT
CDR3: CASSLSSSYNSPLHF
D: .
size: .
J: TRBJ1-6
V: TRBV27

DNA: TGTGCCAGCAGCTTATCCGTAGGGGTTGGAAATCAGCCCCAGCATTTT
CDR3: CASSLSVGVGNQPQHF
D: .
size: .
J: TRBJ1-5
V: TRBV7-9

DNA: TGTGCCACCAGCAGAGATGGGGGGGAAGGTCAGCCCCAGCATTTT
CDR3: CATSRDGGEGQPQHF
D: .
size: once
J: TRBJ1-5
V: TRBV15

DNA: TGCACCAGCAGCCAACGGGGGGGCGACCGGGACAAAAGATCCTACGAGCAGTACTTC
CDR3: CTSSQRGGDRDKRSYEQYF
D: .
size: .
J: TRBJ2-7
V: TRBV1

DNA: TGTGCTAGTGGTTTGGTACCTGACGGGACACCTTATAGCAATCAGCCCCAGCATTTT
CDR3: CASGLVPDGTPYSNQPQHF
D: .
size: .
J: TRBJ1-5
V: TRBV12-5

DNA: TGTGCCAGCATGAGGCCTAGCGGGAGATTGGATACGCAGTATTTT
CDR3: CASMRPSGRLDTQYF
D: TRBD2
size: .
J: TRBJ2-3
V: TRBV2

DNA: TGTGCCAGCAGCCCGAGGGACCTAGCGGGAGGGGACGAGCAGTACTTC
CDR3: CASSPRDLAGGDEQYF
D: TRBD2
size: .
J: TRBJ2-7
V: TRBV7-9

DNA: TGTGCCAGCAGTGACTCGACCGGGGGGACCGGGGAGCTGTTTTTT
CDR3: CASSDSTGGTGELFF
D: TRBD2
size: .
J: TRBJ2-2
V: TRBV6-4

DNA: TGTGCCAGCAGCTTACCCCCTCCCCACACCATATATTTT
CDR3: CASSLPPPHTIYF
D: .
size: .
J: TRBJ1-3
V: TRBV7-9

DNA: TGTGCCTGGAGTCCGGGGGGGGCCGGCACTGAAGCTTTCTTT
CDR3: CAWSPGGAGTEAFF
D: .
size: once
J: TRBJ1-1
V: TRBV30

DNA: TGTGCCAGCAGCCCCGTAGGAGGGGTGGAAGGTGAGCAGTTCTTC
CDR3: CASSPVGGVEGEQFF
D: .
size: .
J: TRBJ2-1
V: TRBV3-1/TRBV3-2

DNA: TGTGCCAGCGCAAGCGGGAACTCCTACAATGAGCAGTTCTTC
CDR3: CASASGNSYNEQFF
D: TRBD2
size: .
J: TRBJ2-1
V: TRBV5-4

DNA: TGTGCCAGCAGCGGGTTGTCAGGGACAGCGAACTATGGCTACACCTTC
CDR3: CASSGLSGTANYGYTF
D: TRBD1
size: .
J: TRBJ1-2
V: TRBV5-5

DNA: TGTGCCAGCAGCTTAGTAACAGGAACCAGAAACACCATATATTTT
CDR3: CASSLVTGTRNTIYF
D: .
size: .
J: TRBJ1-3
V: TRBV7-6

DNA: TGTGCCAGTAGCTCCCCCGGACAGCCCAACTATGGCTACACCTTC
CDR3: CASSSPGQPNYGYTF
D: .
size: .
J: TRBJ1-2
V: TRBV19

DNA: TGCGCCAGCAGCTTAGGGGACAGGGATTTTGTAGTCCAGTACTTC
CDR3: CASSLGDRDFVVQYF
D: TRBD1
size: .
J: TRBJ2-7
V: TRBV5-1

DNA: TGTGCCAGCAGCGTAGGCGAGGGAAACTACAATGAGCAGTTCTTC
CDR3: CASSVGEGNYNEQFF
D: .
size: .
J: TRBJ2-1
V: TRBV9

DNA: TGTGCCACCAGTGATTTCCAGGGCTACGAGCAGTACTTC
CDR3: CATSDFQGYEQYF
D: .
size: .
J: TRBJ2-7
V: TRBV24-1

DNA: TGTGCCAGCAGCTTAGCTACAGTGAACTATGGCTACACCTTC
CDR3: CASSLATVNYGYTF
D: .
size: .
J: TRBJ1-2
V: TRBV7-2

DNA: TGTGCCAGCAGCGGCCCGGGACTAGCGACCTCCTACGAGCAGTACTTC
CDR3: CASSGPGLATSYEQYF
D: TRBD2
size: .
J: TRBJ2-7
V: TRBV27

DNA: TGTGCCTGGAGCGGCGGGAGTGCGACCGGGGAGCTGTTTTTT
CDR3: CAWSGGSATGELFF
D: TRBD2
size: few
J: TRBJ2-2
V: TRBV30

DNA: TGTGCCTGGAGTCTACCGAGGGGCTACACCTTC
CDR3: CAWSLPRGYTF
D: .
size: .
J: TRBJ1-2
V: TRBV30

DNA: TGTGCCAGCAGCCCCTCTAGCGGGAGGGCCACTTCCTACTACGAGCAGTACTTC
CDR3: CASSPSSGRATSYYEQYF
D: TRBD2
size: .
J: TRBJ2-7
V: TRBV13

DNA: TGCGCCAGCAGCCAAGGACAGAACTATCAGCCCCAGCATTTT
CDR3: CASSQGQNYQPQHF
D: .
size: .
J: TRBJ1-5
V: TRBV4-3

DNA: TGCGCCAGCAGCTTGACCGACAGGGGGATCGGTTCACCCCTCCACTTT
CDR3: CASSLTDRGIGSPLHF
D: TRBD1
size: once
J: TRBJ1-6
V: TRBV5-1

DNA: TGTGCCAGCTCACCCCGGGGTAGCAGCACCTACGAGCAGTACTTC
CDR3: CASSPRGSSTYEQYF
D: .
size: .
J: TRBJ2-7
V: TRBV18

DNA: TGTGCCAGCAGCCACAGAGATACTGGAAACACCATATATTTT
CDR3: CASSHRDTGNTIYF
D: .
size: .
J: TRBJ1-3
V: TRBV7-9

DNA: TGTGCCAGCGCCCCCCTAGCGGGGTCCTACAATGAGCAGTTCTTC
CDR3: CASAPLAGSYNEQFF
D: TRBD2
size: once
J: TRBJ2-1
V: TRBV7-8

DNA: TGTGCCAGCAGCGCGGGACAGTCCTACGAGCAGTACTTC
CDR3: CASSAGQSYEQYF
D: TRBD1
size: .
J: TRBJ2-7
V: TRBV9

DNA: TGCGCCAGCAGCCAACAAACGGGGGAGACCCAGTACTTC
CDR3: CASSQQTGETQYF
D: .
size: .
J: TRBJ2-5
V: TRBV4-1

DNA: TGTGCCAGCAGCTTGGGGAGGGTCCAAGAGACCCAGTACTTC
CDR3: CASSLGRVQETQYF
D: .
size: .
J: TRBJ2-5
V: TRBV5-4

DNA: TGTGCCAGCAGACTCACCCCACAGGGGGCGAACACTGAAGCTTTCTTT
CDR3: CASRLTPQGANTEAFF
D: TRBD1
size: .
J: TRBJ1-1
V: TRBV4-2

DNA: TGTGCCAGCAGCCTCAGGGGGCTGGGGGAAAAACTGTTTTTT
CDR3: CASSLRGLGEKLFF
D: TRBD1
size: once
J: TRBJ1-4
V: TRBV27

DNA: TGTGCCTGGAGCGGGGAGACCCAGTACTTC
CDR3: CAWSGETQYF
D: .
size: .
J: TRBJ2-5
V: TRBV30

DNA: TGTGCCAGCAGCGTAGTACCAGTAAACACCGGGGAGCTGTTTTTT
CDR3: CASSVVPVNTGELFF
D: .
size: .
J: TRBJ2-2
V: TRBV9